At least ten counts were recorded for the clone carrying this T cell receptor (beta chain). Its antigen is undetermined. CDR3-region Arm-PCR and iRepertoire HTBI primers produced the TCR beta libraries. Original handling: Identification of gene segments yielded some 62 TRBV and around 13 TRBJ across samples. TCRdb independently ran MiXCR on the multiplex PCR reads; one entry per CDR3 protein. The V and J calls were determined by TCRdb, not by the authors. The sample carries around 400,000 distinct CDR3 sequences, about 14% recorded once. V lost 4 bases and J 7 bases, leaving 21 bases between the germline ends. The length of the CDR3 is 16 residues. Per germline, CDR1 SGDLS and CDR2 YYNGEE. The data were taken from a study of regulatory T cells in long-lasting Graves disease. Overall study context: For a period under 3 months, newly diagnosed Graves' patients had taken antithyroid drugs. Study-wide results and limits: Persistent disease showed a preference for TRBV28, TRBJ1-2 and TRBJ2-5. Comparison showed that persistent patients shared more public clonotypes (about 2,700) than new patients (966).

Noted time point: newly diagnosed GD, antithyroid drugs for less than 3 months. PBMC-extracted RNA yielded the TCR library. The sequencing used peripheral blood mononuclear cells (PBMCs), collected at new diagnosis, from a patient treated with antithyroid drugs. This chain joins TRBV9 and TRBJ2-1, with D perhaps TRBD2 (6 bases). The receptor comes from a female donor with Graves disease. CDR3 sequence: CASSMQTGTSPNEQFF. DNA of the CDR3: TGTGCCAGCAGCATGCAAACCGGGACTTCCCCTAATGAGCAGTTCTTC.